This T cell receptor beta chain was observed in a study of CD8 T cells in ankylosing spondylitis. Study observations and caveats: Relatively scarce in peripheral blood, disease-linked clones were CD8+. Some of the motif variants had earlier been found in reactive arthritis patients' fluid and blood. What seemed typical of ankylosing spondylitis blood was a TCR beta motif built from 7 or 8 highly homologous variants.

The length of the CDR3 is 15 residues. Germline V gene data show CDR1 as SGDLS and CDR2 as YYNGEE. V shed 0 bases and J shed 0 bases, with 8 bases lying between them. On this clonotype: Its specificity is not known.

Making use of molecular barcodes, quantitative 5'-RACE generated TCR beta libraries. TCRdb reanalysed the 5' RACE reads using MiXCR and keeps one entry per CDR3 protein. Of 200,000 or so distinct CDR3 sequences listed, approximately 12% are singletons. Sequenced sample: blood, either unsorted or a sorted T cell fraction (not recorded which). The rearrangement uses TRBV9 and TRBJ2-3; D unresolved. This sequence was found in a female donor with ankylosing spondylitis or in good health (not recorded which). CDR3 DNA: TGTGCCAGCAGCGTAGAGCCCAGAAGCACAGATACGCAGTATTTT. Translation gives CASSVEPRSTDTQYF.